This T cell receptor beta chain was documented in a study of blood T cell repertoires in COVID-19. About the research overall: Samples came from the United States, Italy and Spain, spanning acute and convalescent COVID-19. From T cells, B-cell-depleted T cells, or PBMCs came the material, which was cDNA or gDNA.

This CDR3 contains 12 residues. CDR1 is MDHEN and CDR2 is SYDVKM in the germline V gene. The V end lost 5 bases, the J end lost 7 bases, and 11 bases lay between the germline ends. Per the study methods: How many nucleated cells were present was estimated from reference gene primer amplification. Assay: immunoSEQ multiplex PCR; the TCRdb copy retains only in-frame clones and omits some. That table is the source of V, J and clone size, and D and trimming were worked out from the DNA. The sample lists 71,000 or so clones, around 85% occurring once. This sequence was found in a man between 65 and 85 years old with acute or convalescent COVID-19. The sequencing input was peripheral blood. The chain combines TRBV28 with TRBJ1-2; D not certain. The CDR3 sequence: CASSTGAPGYTF. CDR3 in DNA: TGTGCCAGCAGTACGGGTGCGCCTGGCTACACCTTC.